Shown below are 24 T cell receptor beta chains from a single sample sequenced in a study of blood T cell repertoires in COVID-19. Sequencing was performed with immunoSEQ multiplex PCR; in TCRdb, only in-frame clones are kept and a portion is missing. The table has tens of thousands of clones, roughly 90% seen once; the top ten hold less than 3.5%. The sample taken for sequencing was peripheral blood. Receptors originate from a man aged 45-65 years with COVID-19, enrolled during active disease.

The chain joins TRBV4-1 to TRBJ1-2; 7 nucleotides line up with TRBD1. Germline lookup yields CDR1 MGHRA and CDR2 YSYEKL. This CDR3 contains 14 residues. J was trimmed by 6 bases and V by 5 bases; bases with no gene match: 9. The DNA for the CDR3 is TGCGCCAGCAGCTACGTGACAGGGCCAGATGGCTACACCTTC. It codes for CASSYVTGPDGYTF.

The gene calls are TRBV5-8 and TRBJ2-7, with D maybe TRBD1 (6 bases). The ends were cut back, 6 bases at V and 3 bases at J, with 19 bases in the middle. The CDR3 runs 15 residues. CDR1 is SGHTS and CDR2 is YDEGEE in the germline V gene. CDR3 residues: CASTIPGQGSYEQYF. Here the CDR3 DNA reads TGTGCCAGCACAATTCCCGGGCAGGGGAGCTACGAGCAGTACTTC.

The chain uses TRBV6-5 and TRBJ1-1, with 8 positions matching TRBD1. The CDR3 extends over 15 amino acids. Germline V CDR1 and CDR2: MNHEY, SVGAGI. With V trimmed by 5 bases and J by 0 bases, 5 bases remained unmatched. CDR3 nucleotide sequence: TGTGCCAGCAGTAGACAGGGGCTCATGAACACTGAAGCTTTCTTT. Residues: CASSRQGLMNTEAFF.

V gene TRBV12-3 or TRBV12-4 combines with J gene TRBJ1-1; D gene unclear. Between the trimmed V and J ends, which lost 3 bases and 4 bases, there was a span of 6 bases. The CDR3 spans 12 residues. CDR3 nucleotides: TGTGCCAGCAGTTTGAGTCTCACTGAAGCTTTCTTT. Encoded protein: CASSLSLTEAFF.

This chain uses TRBV9 with TRBJ1-2; TRBD1 matches at 9 bases. V lost 3 bases and J lost 8; bases outside the gene matches: 8. From germline, CDR1 is SGDLS and CDR2 YYNGEE. The CDR3 contains 14 residues. Here the CDR3 reads CASSAAQGAAGYTF. In DNA, the CDR3 is TGTGCCAGCAGCGCCGCACAGGGGGCTGCAGGCTACACCTTC.

The chain carries TRBV6-5 and TRBJ1-1; 7 positions agree with TRBD1. CDR3 length equals 15 residues. Germline V gene sequence: CDR1 MNHEY, CDR2 SVGAGI. V dropped 6 bases and J dropped 0; count of bases not matched to a gene: 7. The CDR3 sequence is CASSKGGSLNTEAFF. DNA for the CDR3: TGTGCCAGCAGCAAAGGGGGCAGCCTGAACACTGAAGCTTTCTTT.

The rearrangement links TRBV28 to TRBJ1-5; 10 bases are a match to TRBD1. CDR1 is MDHEN, CDR2 SYDVKM, per germline. The CDR3 runs to 15 residues. V dropped 6 bases and J dropped 5; count of bases not matched to a gene: 7. The CDR3 loop reads CASSPPTGGHQPQHF. CDR3 sequence (DNA): TGTGCCAGCAGCCCCCCGACAGGGGGCCATCAGCCCCAGCATTTT. The full variable domain, in which reference TRBV28 and TRBJ1-5 provide the parts outside the CDR3, is DVKVTQSSRYLVKRTGEKVFLECVQDMDHENMFWYRQDPGLGLRLIYFSYDVKMKEKGDIPEGYSVSREKKERFSLILESASTNQTSMYLCASSPPTGGHQPQHFGDGTRLSIL.

This chain connects TRBV5-1 to TRBJ1-5, with D possibly being TRBD1 (6 bases). This CDR3 spans 15 amino acids. Germline CDR1 SGHRS, CDR2 YFSETQ. Trimming cost V 0 bases and J 4 bases, with 11 bases left between them. CDR3 residues: CASSLEGRGNQPQHF. The CDR3 DNA is TGCGCCAGCAGCTTGGAGGGGAGGGGGAATCAGCCCCAGCATTTT. Full variable domain (missing parts from reference TRBV5-1 and TRBJ1-5): KAGVTQTPRYLIKTRGQQVTLSCSPISGHRSVSWYQQTPGQGLQFLFEYFSETQRNKGNFPGRFSGRQFSNSRSEMNVSTLELGDSALYLCASSLEGRGNQPQHFGDGTRLSIL.

The chain carries TRBV5-1 and TRBJ1-4; D not resolved. This CDR3 is 14 amino acids long. V shed 5 bases and J shed 0 bases, with 8 bases lying between them. The germline gives CDR1 SGHRS, CDR2 YFSETQ. DNA of the CDR3: TGCGCCAGCAGGCAGGATCCAACTAATGAAAAACTGTTTTTT. It is translated as CASRQDPTNEKLFF.

This rearrangement joins TRBV4-1 to TRBJ1-5; TRBD1 aligns across 8 bases. The ends lost 0 bases at V and 5 bases at J; junction bases unmatched: 6. This CDR3 has 16 residues. Germline V CDR1 and CDR2: MGHRA, YSYEKL. The CDR3 sequence: CASSQDLTGDYQPQHF. The CDR3 nucleotides read TGCGCCAGCAGCCAAGACCTGACAGGGGACTATCAGCCCCAGCATTTT.

This chain uses TRBV24-1 with TRBJ2-3; 8 positions agree with TRBD2. CDR3 size: 15 residues. Germline V gene lookup returns CDR1 KGHDR and CDR2 SFDVKD. V lost 3 bases and J lost 5; bases outside the gene matches: 6. The CDR3 sequence: CATSDPGRGGDTQYF. The CDR3 DNA sequence: TGTGCCACCAGTGATCCCGGACGGGGGGGAGATACGCAGTATTTT.

J is TRBJ1-2 and V is TRBV30; the match to TRBD1 covers 7 bases. The germline gives CDR1 GTSNPN, CDR2 SVGIG (reference sequence). This CDR3 comprises 14 residues. J lost 8 bases, V lost 0 bases, and 9 bases had no gene match. CDR3 DNA: TGTGCCTGGAGTGTAAAGGGGGCGCCTTCAGGCTACACCTTC. Translating gives CAWSVKGAPSGYTF.

The chain employs TRBV7-3 and TRBJ1-6; the match to TRBD1 covers 7 bases. Losses at the gene ends were 5 bases for V and 6 bases for J; bases not matched to a gene: 7. This CDR3 has 15 residues. From germline, CDR1 is SGHTA and CDR2 FQGTGA. CDR3 protein: CASSLDRAGNSPLHF. CDR3 DNA: TGTGCCAGCAGCCTAGACAGGGCGGGTAATTCACCCCTCCACTTT. The complete variable domain, with remaining parts taken from reference TRBV7-3 and TRBJ1-6, reads GAGVSQTPSNKVTEKGKYVELRCDPISGHTALYWYRQSLGQGPEFLIYFQGTGAADDSGLPNDRFFAVRPEGSVSTLKIQRTERGDSAVYLCASSLDRAGNSPLHFGNGTRLTVT.

The V call is TRBV4-2, the J call TRBJ2-7, with D tentatively TRBD2 (6 bases). CDR3 length: 16 residues. Deletions cut 0 bases from V and 2 bases from J, with 14 bases between. Germline CDR1 is LGHNA and CDR2 is YNFKEQ. CDR3 nucleotides: TGTGCCAGCAGCCAAGATAGGGCGGGGCCGACCTACGAGCAGTACTTC. It codes for CASSQDRAGPTYEQYF.

This clone has a handful of counts. The J gene is TRBJ1-4, the V gene TRBV5-8; 7 bases fit TRBD1. The CDR3 is 15 residues long. Trimming removed 5 bases from V and 3 bases from J; junction bases left unmatched: 7. CDR1 is SGHTS and CDR2 is YDEGEE in the germline V gene. The CDR3 sequence: CASRKGQASNEKLFF. The CDR3 DNA follows: TGTGCCAGCAGAAAAGGACAGGCTTCTAATGAAAAACTGTTTTTT.

The chain joins TRBV5-1 to TRBJ2-3; 8 bases agree with TRBD2. Trimming cost V 4 bases and J 4 bases; bases outside gene matches: 5. The CDR3 spans 14 residues. Germline CDR1 is SGHRS and CDR2 is YFSETQ. The CDR3 DNA reads TGCGCCAGCAGCCGGGGGGGCCAGGCAGATACGCAGTATTTT. Its translation is CASSRGGQADTQYF.

This chain uses TRBV10-3 with TRBJ2-3; possible D gene TRBD2, 6 bases. V was pared by 10 bases and J by 1 base, with 15 bases between. The CDR3 spans 14 residues. Germline CDR1 ENHRY, CDR2 SYGVKD. The CDR3 region has the DNA TGTGCCAGAACTGTACGGGGGTGCACAGATACGCAGTATTTT. Protein sequence: CARTVRGCTDTQYF.

The chain links TRBV16 to TRBJ1-1, with D possibly TRBD1 on 5 matching bases. V was pared by 2 bases and J by 0 bases, with 7 bases between. The CDR3 covers 14 residues. CDR1 is KGHSY and CDR2 is FQNENV in the germline V gene. CDR3 DNA sequence: TGTGCCAGCAGCCAAGGGGCGGTGAACACTGAAGCTTTCTTT. Amino acids: CASSQGAVNTEAFF.

V usage is TRBV28 and J usage is TRBJ1-2; possibly TRBD1 for D (5 bases). This CDR3 has 12 residues. The V end lost 6 bases, the J end lost 1 base, and 6 bases lay between the germline ends. Germline values: CDR1 MDHEN, CDR2 SYDVKM. The CDR3 spells CASRTVNYGYTF. For the CDR3, the DNA is TGTGCCAGCAGGACAGTTAACTATGGCTACACCTTC.

This clone was picked up a small number of times. The genes are TRBV10-3 and TRBJ2-7; D perhaps matches TRBD2 (5 bases). The CDR3 runs to 15 residues. The V gene lost 4 bases and the J gene lost 4 bases, with 17 bases spanning the gap. Germline CDR1 ENHRY, CDR2 SYGVKD. CDR3 protein: CAISARLSVGYEQYF. The CDR3 coding sequence is TGTGCCATCAGTGCCCGGCTTAGCGTTGGTTACGAGCAGTACTTC.

The chain employs TRBV7-8 and TRBJ1-6; no clear D gene. The length of the CDR3 is 12 residues. The germline V gene has CDR1 SGHVS and CDR2 FQNEAQ. V dropped 7 bases and J dropped 9 bases, with 10 bases sitting between them. The CDR3 reads CASTREGSPLHF. CDR3 bases: TGTGCCAGCACCCGCGAGGGTTCACCCCTCCACTTT.

This clone has just a few counts. V usage is TRBV6-5 and J usage is TRBJ1-2, with no clear D. Trimming pared 5 bases from V and 0 bases from J, leaving 7 bases between. CDR1 and CDR2 (germline): MNHEY, SVGAGI. The CDR3 is made up of 13 amino acids. CDR3 sequence reads: CASSPTANYGYTF. The CDR3 DNA sequence: TGTGCCAGCAGTCCCACAGCTAACTATGGCTACACCTTC.

The V and J genes are TRBV7-2 and TRBJ2-3, with no clear D. This CDR3 spans 13 amino acids. V was trimmed by 3 bases and J by 5 bases, leaving 9 bases between them. The germline V gene encodes CDR1 SGHTA and CDR2 FQGNSA. The CDR3 DNA reads TGTGCCAGCAGCTTTAATACCAGAGATACGCAGTATTTT. The encoded protein is CASSFNTRDTQYF.

The chain joins TRBV2 to TRBJ1-2, with 7 bases lining up with TRBD1. Germline loops: CDR1 SNHLY, CDR2 FYNNEI. V lost 9 bases, J lost 8 bases, and 12 bases stayed unmatched. The CDR3 spans 13 residues. CDR3 residues: CASLGGPQSGYTF. The CDR3 nucleotides are TGTGCCAGTTTAGGGGGCCCCCAGTCGGGCTACACCTTC. Using reference TRBV2 and TRBJ1-2 for the parts outside the CDR3, the full variable domain is EPEVTQTPSHQVTQMGQEVILRCVPISNHLYFYWYRQILGQKVEFLVSFYNNEISEKSEIFDDQFSVERPDGSNFTLKIRSTKLEDSAMYFCASLGGPQSGYTFGSGTRLTVV.